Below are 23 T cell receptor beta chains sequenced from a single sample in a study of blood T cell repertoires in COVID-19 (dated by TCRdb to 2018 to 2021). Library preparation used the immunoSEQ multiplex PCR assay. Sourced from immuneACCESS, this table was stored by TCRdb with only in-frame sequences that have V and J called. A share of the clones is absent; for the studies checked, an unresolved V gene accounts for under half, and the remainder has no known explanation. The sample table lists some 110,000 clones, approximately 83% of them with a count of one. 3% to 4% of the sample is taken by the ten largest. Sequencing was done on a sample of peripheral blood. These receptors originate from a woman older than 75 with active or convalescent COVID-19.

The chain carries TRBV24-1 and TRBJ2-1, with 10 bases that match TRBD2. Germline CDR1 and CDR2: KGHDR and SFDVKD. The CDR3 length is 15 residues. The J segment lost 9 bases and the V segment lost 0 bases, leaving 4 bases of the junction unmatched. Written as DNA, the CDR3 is TGTGCCACCAGTGATTTGTCAGCGGGAGGGAGTGAGCAGTTCTTC. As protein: CATSDLSAGGSEQFF.

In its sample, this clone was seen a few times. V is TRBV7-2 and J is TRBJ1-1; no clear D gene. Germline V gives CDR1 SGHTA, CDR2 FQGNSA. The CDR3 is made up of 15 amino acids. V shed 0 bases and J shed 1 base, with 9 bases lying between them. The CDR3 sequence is CASSLAARSNTEAFF. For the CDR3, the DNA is TGTGCCAGCAGCTTAGCGGCAAGATCGAACACTGAAGCTTTCTTT.

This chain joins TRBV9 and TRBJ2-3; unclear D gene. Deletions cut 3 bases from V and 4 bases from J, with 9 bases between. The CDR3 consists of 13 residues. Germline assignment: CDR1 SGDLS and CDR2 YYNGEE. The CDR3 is CASSGLVADTQYF. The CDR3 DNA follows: TGTGCCAGCAGCGGGCTAGTAGCAGATACGCAGTATTTT.

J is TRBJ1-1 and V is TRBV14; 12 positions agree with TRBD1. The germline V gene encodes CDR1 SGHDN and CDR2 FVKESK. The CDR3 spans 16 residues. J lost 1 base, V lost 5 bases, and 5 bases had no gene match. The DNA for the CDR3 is TGTGCCAGCAGCGGGGACAGGGGGCTGGGGAACACTGAAGCTTTCTTT. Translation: CASSGDRGLGNTEAFF.

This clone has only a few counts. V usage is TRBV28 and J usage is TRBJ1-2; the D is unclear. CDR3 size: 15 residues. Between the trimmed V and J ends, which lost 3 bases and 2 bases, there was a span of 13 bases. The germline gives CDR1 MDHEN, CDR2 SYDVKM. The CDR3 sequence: CASSFRRETNYGYTF. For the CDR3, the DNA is TGTGCCAGCAGTTTCCGGAGAGAAACCAACTATGGCTACACCTTC.

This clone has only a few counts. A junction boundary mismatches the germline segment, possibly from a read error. CDR3 sequence (DNA): TGTGCCAGCTCCCGACAGAACCAAGAGGCCCAGTACTTC. It codes for CASSRQNQEAQYF. The chain couples TRBV12-3 or TRBV12-4 to TRBJ2-5, with D perhaps matching TRBD1 (5 bases). The CDR3 has 13 amino acids.

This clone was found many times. The CDR3 nucleotides read TGTGCCAGCAGCCTTAAGACAGGGTTCCATGGCTACACCTTC. Translated: CASSLKTGFHGYTF. The chain joins TRBV5-6 to TRBJ1-2, with TRBD1 matching 7 bases. Germline V gene sequence: CDR1 SGHDT, CDR2 YYEEEE. The CDR3 length is 14 residues. The J segment lost 6 bases and the V segment lost 4 bases, leaving 9 bases of the junction unmatched.

The CDR3 DNA is TGTGCCAGCAGCCACGGGGGGCAAGCCAAAAACATTCAGTACTTC. This codes for CASSHGGQAKNIQYF. The chain employs TRBV7-8 and TRBJ2-4, with D perhaps matching TRBD2 (7 bases). V lost 5 bases and J 0 bases, leaving 11 bases between the germline ends. The CDR3 sequence is 15 residues long. Germline CDR1 and CDR2: SGHVS and FQNEAQ.

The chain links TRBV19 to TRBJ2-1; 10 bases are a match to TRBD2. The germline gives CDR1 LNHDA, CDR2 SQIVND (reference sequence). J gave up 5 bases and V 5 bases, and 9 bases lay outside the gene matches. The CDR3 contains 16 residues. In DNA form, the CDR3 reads TGTGCCAGTAGTTCGCCTAGCGGGGGCCCTAACAATGAGCAGTTCTTC. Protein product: CASSSPSGGPNNEQFF.

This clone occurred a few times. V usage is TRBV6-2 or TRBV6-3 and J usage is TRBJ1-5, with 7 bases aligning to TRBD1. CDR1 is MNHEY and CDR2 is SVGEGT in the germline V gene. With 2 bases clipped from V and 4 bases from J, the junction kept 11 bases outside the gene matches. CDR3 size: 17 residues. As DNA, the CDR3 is TGTGCCAGCAGTTACGGAATTCTGGGACAGAGAAATCAGCCCCAGCATTTT. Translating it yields CASSYGILGQRNQPQHF.

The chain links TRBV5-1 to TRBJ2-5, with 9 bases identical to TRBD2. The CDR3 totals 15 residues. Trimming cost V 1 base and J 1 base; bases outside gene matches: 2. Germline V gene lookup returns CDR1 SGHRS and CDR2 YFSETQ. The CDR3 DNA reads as TGCGCCAGCAGCTTGCAAGCGGGGGGCCAAGAGACCCAGTACTTC. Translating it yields CASSLQAGGQETQYF.

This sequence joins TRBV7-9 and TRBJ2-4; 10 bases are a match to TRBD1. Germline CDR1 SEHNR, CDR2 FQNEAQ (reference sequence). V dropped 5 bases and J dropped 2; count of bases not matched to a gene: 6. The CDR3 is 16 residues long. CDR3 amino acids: CASSLRQGATKNIQYF. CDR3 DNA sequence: TGTGCCAGCAGCCTAAGACAGGGGGCGACCAAAAACATTCAGTACTTC.

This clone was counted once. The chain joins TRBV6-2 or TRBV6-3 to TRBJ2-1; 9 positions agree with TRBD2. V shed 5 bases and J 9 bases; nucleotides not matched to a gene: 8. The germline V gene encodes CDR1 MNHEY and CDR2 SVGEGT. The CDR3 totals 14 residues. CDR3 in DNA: TGTGCCAGCAGTACCCCGGGACTAGCAGGTGAGCAGTTCTTC. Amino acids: CASSTPGLAGEQFF.

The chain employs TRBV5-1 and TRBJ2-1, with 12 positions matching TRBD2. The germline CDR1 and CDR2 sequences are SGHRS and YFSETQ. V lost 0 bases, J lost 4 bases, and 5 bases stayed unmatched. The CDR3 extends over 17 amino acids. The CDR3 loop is CASSLGLAGAFYNEQFF. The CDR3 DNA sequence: TGCGCCAGCAGCTTGGGACTAGCGGGAGCTTTTTACAATGAGCAGTTCTTC.

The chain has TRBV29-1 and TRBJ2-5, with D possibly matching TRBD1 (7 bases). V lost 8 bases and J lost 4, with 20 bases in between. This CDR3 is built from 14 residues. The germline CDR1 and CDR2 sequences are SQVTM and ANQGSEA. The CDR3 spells CSTSGQGGTETQYF. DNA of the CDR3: TGCAGCACTTCGGGTCAGGGGGGAACAGAGACCCAGTACTTC.

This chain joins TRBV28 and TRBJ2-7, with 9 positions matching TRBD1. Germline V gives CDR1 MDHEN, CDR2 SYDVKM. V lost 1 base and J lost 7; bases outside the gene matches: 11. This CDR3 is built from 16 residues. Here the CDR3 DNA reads TGTGCCAGCAGTTTATACGGGACAGGGCCGGTGAGGGAGCAGTACTTC. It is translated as CASSLYGTGPVREQYF.

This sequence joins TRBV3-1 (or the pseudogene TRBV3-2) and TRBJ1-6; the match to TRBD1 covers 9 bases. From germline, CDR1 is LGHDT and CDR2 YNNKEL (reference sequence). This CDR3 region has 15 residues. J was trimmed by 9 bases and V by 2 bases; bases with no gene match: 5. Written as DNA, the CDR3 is TGTGCCAGCAGCCAATTGGACAGGGGACGTTCACCCCTCCACTTT. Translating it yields CASSQLDRGRSPLHF.

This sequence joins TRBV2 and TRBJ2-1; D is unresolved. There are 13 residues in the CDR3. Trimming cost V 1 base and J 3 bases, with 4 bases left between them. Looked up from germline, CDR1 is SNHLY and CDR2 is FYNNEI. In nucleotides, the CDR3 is TGTGCCAGCAGTGAAGGCTACTACAATGAGCAGTTCTTC. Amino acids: CASSEGYYNEQFF.

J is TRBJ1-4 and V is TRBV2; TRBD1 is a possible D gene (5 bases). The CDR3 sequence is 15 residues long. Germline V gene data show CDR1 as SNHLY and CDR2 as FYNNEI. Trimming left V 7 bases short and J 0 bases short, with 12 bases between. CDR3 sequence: CASKYQGATNEKLFF. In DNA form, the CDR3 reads TGTGCCAGCAAGTACCAAGGGGCAACTAATGAAAAACTGTTTTTT.

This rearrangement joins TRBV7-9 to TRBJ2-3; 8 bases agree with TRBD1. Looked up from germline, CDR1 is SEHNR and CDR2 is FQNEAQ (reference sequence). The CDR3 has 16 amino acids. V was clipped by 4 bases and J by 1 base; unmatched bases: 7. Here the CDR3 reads CASSSGQGERTDTQYF. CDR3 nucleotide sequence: TGTGCCAGCAGCTCCGGACAGGGAGAACGCACAGATACGCAGTATTTT. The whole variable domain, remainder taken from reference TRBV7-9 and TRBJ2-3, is DTGVSQNPRHKITKRGQNVTFRCDPISEHNRLYWYRQTLGQGPEFLTYFQNEAQLEKSRLLSDRFSAERPKGSFSTLEIQRTEQGDSAMYLCASSSGQGERTDTQYFGPGTRLTVL.

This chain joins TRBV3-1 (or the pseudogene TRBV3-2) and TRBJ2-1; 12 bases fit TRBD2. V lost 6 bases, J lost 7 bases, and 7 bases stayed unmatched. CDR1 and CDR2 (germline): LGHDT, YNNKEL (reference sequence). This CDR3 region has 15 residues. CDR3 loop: CASRSTSGGFNEQFF. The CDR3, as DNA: TGTGCCAGCAGGTCTACTAGCGGGGGGTTTAATGAGCAGTTCTTC.

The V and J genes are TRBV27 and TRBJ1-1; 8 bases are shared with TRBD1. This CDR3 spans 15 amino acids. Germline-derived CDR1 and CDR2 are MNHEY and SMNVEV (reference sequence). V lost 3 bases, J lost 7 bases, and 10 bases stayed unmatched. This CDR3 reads CASSFDRGGENEAFF. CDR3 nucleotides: TGTGCCAGCAGTTTTGACAGGGGTGGGGAGAATGAAGCTTTCTTT.

CDR3 residues: CASSFLQLQGGYGYTF. The DNA for the CDR3 is TGTGCCAGCAGTTTTCTCCAACTCCAAGGGGGCTATGGCTACACCTTC. The genes are TRBV28 and TRBJ1-2, with a tentative D call TRBD1 (6 bases). The germline V gene encodes CDR1 MDHEN and CDR2 SYDVKM. This CDR3 spans 16 amino acids. The V gene lost 3 bases and the J gene lost 4 bases, with 18 bases spanning the gap.